These T cell receptor beta chains were read from a single sample in a study of shared clonotypes between healthy human individuals. Using immunoSEQ multiplex PCR, the repertoire was profiled, and TCRdb retains in-frame clones only, with some absent. The repertoire has under 1 million clones, roughly 96% of them found once; the top ten carry roughly 0.23%. Input material: naive CD8+ T cells sorted from blood. These receptors came from a man aged 25 to 40 in good health. Each CDR3 is given with its conserved first and last residue. D genes are given only for firm matches. A row's size may be missing; if present it is once, few, many or a size class.

V,size,J,D,CDR3,DNA
TRBV9,few,TRBJ2-7,NA,CASSPLEIAYEQYF,TGTGCCAGCAGCCCTCTCGAGATCGCCTACGAGCAGTACTTC
TRBV9,NA,TRBJ1-4,NA,CASSGTENEKLFF,TGTGCCAGCAGCGGGACGGAGAATGAAAAACTGTTTTTT
TRBV28,once,TRBJ2-1,TRBD2,CASSPWTSGSYNEQFF,TGTGCCAGCAGTCCCTGGACTAGCGGATCCTACAATGAGCAGTTCTTC
TRBV27,NA,TRBJ2-7,NA,CASSLSGGSYEQYF,TGTGCCAGCAGTTTATCGGGGGGCTCCTACGAGCAGTACTTC
TRBV10-2,NA,TRBJ2-2,NA,CASSQGGRGSGELFF,TGCGCCAGCAGCCAAGGGGGGAGAGGGTCCGGGGAGCTGTTTTTT
TRBV9,NA,TRBJ2-7,NA,CASSAYTTGPYEQYF,TGTGCCAGCAGCGCCTACACGACAGGTCCCTACGAGCAGTACTTC
TRBV2,few,TRBJ2-1,TRBD2,CASSEAGVSYNEQFF,TGTGCCAGCAGCGAAGCGGGAGTCTCCTACAATGAGCAGTTCTTC
TRBV11-2,NA,TRBJ1-5,TRBD1,CASSSQGAGQPQHF,TGTGCCAGCAGCTCGCAGGGGGCTGGTCAGCCCCAGCATTTT
TRBV6-1,NA,TRBJ2-1,NA,CASSEWGGNEQFF,TGTGCCAGCAGTGAATGGGGAGGCAATGAGCAGTTCTTC
TRBV5-1,once,TRBJ2-1,NA,CASNLALASYRVNEQFF,TGCGCCAGCAACTTGGCCCTAGCGTCTTATAGAGTGAATGAGCAGTTCTTC
TRBV27,NA,TRBJ2-1,TRBD2,CASSLREGLKEQFF,TGTGCCAGCAGTTTACGGGAGGGCCTTAAGGAGCAGTTCTTC